The next 32 T cell receptor beta chains were all read from a single sample in a study of T cell changes during pregnancy in multiple sclerosis. The data were produced by immunoSEQ multiplex PCR, yet TCRdb's version contains in-frame clones alone and is incomplete. Among some 75,000 clones listed, about 95% were seen once. Sequences were derived from peripheral blood, sampled in the second trimester of pregnancy. The receptors were sampled from a female donor with multiple sclerosis, enrolled in a pregnancy study.

The genes are TRBV30 and TRBJ2-2, with 12 bases aligning to TRBD2. The V gene end was trimmed by 4 bases and the J gene end by 4 bases; junction bases not matched to a gene: 4. The CDR3 totals 15 residues. In germline, CDR1 is GTSNPN, CDR2 SVGIG (reference sequence). The DNA of the CDR3 is TGTGCCTGGATTCTAGCGGGAGGGCCCACCGGGGAGCTGTTTTTT. This encodes CAWILAGGPTGELFF.

The chain carries TRBV5-1 and TRBJ1-1; TRBD1 aligns across 8 bases. The CDR3 spans 15 residues. The junction had 8 bases not matched to a gene; V was cut back by 3 bases and J by 4 bases. CDR1 SGHRS and CDR2 YFSETQ come from the germline V gene. CDR3 coding DNA: TGCGCCAGCAGCTCCACAACAGGGGGACCCACTGAAGCTTTCTTT. Protein sequence: CASSSTTGGPTEAFF. Full variable domain (missing parts from reference TRBV5-1 and TRBJ1-1): KAGVTQTPRYLIKTRGQQVTLSCSPISGHRSVSWYQQTPGQGLQFLFEYFSETQRNKGNFPGRFSGRQFSNSRSEMNVSTLELGDSALYLCASSSTTGGPTEAFFGQGTRLTVV.

V is TRBV10-3 and J is TRBJ2-1; no definite D call. The V gene's germline CDR1 is ENHRY and CDR2 SYGVKD. Trimming took 4 bases from V and 4 from J, leaving 8 bases between them. CDR3 length: 13 amino acids. CDR3 protein: CAISATTYNEQFF. The CDR3 nucleotides read TGTGCCATCAGTGCTACTACTTACAATGAGCAGTTCTTC.

The gene calls are TRBV15 and TRBJ2-1; 9 bases are shared with TRBD2. Germline V gives CDR1 LNHNV, CDR2 YYDKDF (reference sequence). Trimming at V came to 1 base and at J to 4 bases, leaving 5 bases not matched to a gene. This CDR3 has 16 amino acids. The CDR3 loop reads CATSRAGLAGYNEQFF. The CDR3 nucleotides are TGTGCCACCAGCAGAGCGGGTCTAGCGGGGTACAATGAGCAGTTCTTC. Variable domain in full (rest from reference TRBV15 and TRBJ2-1): DAMVIQNPRYQVTQFGKPVTLSCSQTLNHNVMYWYQQKSSQAPKLLFHYYDKDFNNEADTPDNFQSRRPNTSFCFLDIRSPGLGDTAMYLCATSRAGLAGYNEQFFGPGTRLTVL.

The rearrangement uses TRBV6-1 and TRBJ1-2, with TRBD1 matching over 9 bases. Looked up from germline, CDR1 is MNHNS and CDR2 is SASEGT. CDR3 length equals 19 residues. V lost 3 bases to trimming and J lost 7 bases; unmatched junction nucleotides: 21. Written as DNA, the CDR3 is TGTGCCAGCAGTGAGGTTCTTCGTCGGGGGACAGGGTTACGAAGTGGCTACACCTTC. Residues: CASSEVLRRGTGLRSGYTF.

The genes are TRBV7-6 and TRBJ2-7; D remains ambiguous. V dropped 1 base and J dropped 0 bases, with 13 bases sitting between them. This CDR3 has 16 residues. CDR1 and CDR2 (germline): SGHVS, FNYEAQ. CDR3 sequence (DNA): TGTGCCAGCAGCTTAGAGGCCCGTAGCAGCTCCTACGAGCAGTACTTC. Translated, it gives CASSLEARSSSYEQYF.

The V call is TRBV6-5, the J call TRBJ1-2; no clear D. The V gene's germline CDR1 is MNHEY and CDR2 SVGAGI. The CDR3 runs 14 residues. V dropped 5 bases and J dropped 3 bases, with 13 bases sitting between them. The CDR3 DNA sequence: TGTGCCAGCAGTAGAGGTGCGGGTCACTATGGCTACACCTTC. This codes for CASSRGAGHYGYTF.

This clone was counted a single time. The chain links TRBV7-2 to TRBJ1-1; 7 nucleotides align to TRBD1. The CDR3 runs 14 residues. V lost 3 bases, J lost 4 bases, and 5 bases stayed unmatched. Germline V gene data show CDR1 as SGHTA and CDR2 as FQGNSA. CDR3 protein: CASSFGKGATEAFF. Written as DNA, the CDR3 is TGTGCCAGCAGCTTCGGAAAGGGGGCCACTGAAGCTTTCTTT.

This chain joins TRBV7-9 and TRBJ1-2, with D maybe TRBD1 (6 bases). The germline V and J ends were trimmed by 1 base and 0 bases, with 9 bases remaining between them. The CDR3 runs 15 residues. The germline CDR1 and CDR2 sequences are SEHNR and FQNEAQ (reference sequence). In DNA, the CDR3 is TGTGCCAGCAGCTTAGTGGGACAACCTAACTATGGCTACACCTTC. This translates into CASSLVGQPNYGYTF.

The V gene is TRBV19, the J gene TRBJ2-7; weak D call: TRBD1 (5 bases). CDR3 length: 14 residues. V lost 1 base and J lost 1, with 8 bases in between. Per the germline V gene, CDR1 is LNHDA and CDR2 is SQIVND (reference sequence). The chain's CDR3 is CASSIVSGSYEQYF. The CDR3 DNA reads as TGTGCCAGTAGTATAGTTTCAGGGTCCTACGAGCAGTACTTC.

The chain employs TRBV7-9 and TRBJ1-1, with D unclear. This CDR3 contains 14 residues. Germline loops: CDR1 SEHNR, CDR2 FQNEAQ (reference sequence). The V gene lost 1 base and the J gene lost 1 base, with 7 bases spanning the gap. The DNA for the CDR3 is TGTGCCAGCAGCTTAGTGGCAGGGAACACTGAAGCTTTCTTT. This translates into CASSLVAGNTEAFF. Using reference TRBV7-9 and TRBJ1-1 for the parts outside the CDR3, the full variable domain is DTGVSQNPRHKITKRGQNVTFRCDPISEHNRLYWYRQTLGQGPEFLTYFQNEAQLEKSRLLSDRFSAERPKGSFSTLEIQRTEQGDSAMYLCASSLVAGNTEAFFGQGTRLTVV.

V and J are TRBV4-1 and TRBJ2-7; 9 bases align to TRBD2. Germline CDR1 MGHRA, CDR2 YSYEKL. After removal of 0 bases from V and 0 bases from J, the junction contained 3 bases not matched to a gene. The CDR3 has 16 residues. CDR3 residues: CASSQEGSGSSYEQYF. The DNA for the CDR3 is TGCGCCAGCAGCCAAGAGGGTAGCGGGAGCTCCTACGAGCAGTACTTC.

The chain recombines TRBV27 with TRBJ2-5; 7 bases fit TRBD1. Germline V gene sequence: CDR1 MNHEY, CDR2 SMNVEV (reference sequence). The J segment lost 4 bases and the V segment lost 8 bases, leaving 7 bases of the junction unmatched. CDR3 length equals 13 residues. CDR3 protein: CASRQGVRETQYF. The DNA for the CDR3 is TGTGCCAGCCGGCAGGGGGTTCGAGAGACCCAGTACTTC.

This clone was counted a single time. The chain carries TRBV27 and TRBJ1-2; 7 nucleotides match TRBD1. The CDR3 length is 15 residues. Germline lookup yields CDR1 MNHEY and CDR2 SMNVEV (reference sequence). V lost 0 bases and J lost 3; bases outside the gene matches: 4. As DNA, the CDR3 is TGTGCCAGCAGTTTATCGACCAGGGGGGACTATGGCTACACCTTC. Residues: CASSLSTRGDYGYTF.

The rearrangement joins TRBV6-1 to TRBJ2-7; D might be TRBD2 (5 bases). The ends were cut back, 4 bases at V and 4 bases at J, with 14 bases in the middle. Germline V gives CDR1 MNHNS, CDR2 SASEGT. The CDR3 has 14 amino acids. The CDR3 here is CASSATSFRYEQYF. The CDR3 DNA reads as TGTGCCAGCAGTGCAACTAGTTTTCGGTACGAGCAGTACTTC.

For the CDR3, the DNA is TGTGCCAGCAGCTTGAAACGGGAGGAACTCACAGATACGCAGTATTTT. As protein: CASSLKREELTDTQYF. The chain uses TRBV5-4 and TRBJ2-3, with TRBD2 matching over 7 bases. The CDR3 contains 16 residues. CDR1 is SGHNT, CDR2 YYREEE, per germline (reference sequence). Germline trimming cut 1 base from V and 2 bases from J; bases unmatched to any gene: 7.

The rearrangement uses TRBV5-1 and TRBJ2-1; 15 bases match TRBD2. J was trimmed by 8 bases and V by 4 bases; bases with no gene match: 7. The CDR3 is 16 residues long. The germline CDR1 and CDR2 sequences are SGHRS and YFSETQ. The CDR3 sequence: CASSPGTSGRIHEQFF. Written as DNA, the CDR3 is TGCGCCAGCAGCCCCGGGACTAGCGGGAGGATCCATGAGCAGTTCTTC.

The chain joins TRBV4-1 to TRBJ1-1; D is ambiguous. Germline V CDR1 and CDR2: MGHRA, YSYEKL. This CDR3 has 13 residues. V shed 3 bases and J shed 4 bases, with 9 bases lying between them. CDR3 in amino acids: CASSQAFGTEAFF. As DNA, the CDR3 is TGCGCCAGCAGCCAGGCATTTGGCACTGAAGCTTTCTTT.

The chain uses TRBV28 and TRBJ1-1; D gene unclear. CDR1 and CDR2 from the germline V gene are MDHEN and SYDVKM. The CDR3 consists of 12 residues. V lost 8 bases and J 1 base, leaving 8 bases between the germline ends. DNA for the CDR3: TGTGCCAGCTCCCCGAGGAACACTGAAGCTTTCTTT. Its translation: CASSPRNTEAFF.

The chain carries TRBV7-3 and TRBJ2-3; 15 bases map to TRBD2. After removal of 5 bases from V and 5 bases from J, the junction contained 5 bases not matched to a gene. Germline V CDR1 and CDR2: SGHTA, FQGTGA. This CDR3 contains 16 residues. CDR3 sequence (DNA): TGTGCCAGCAGCCAAAGGACTAGCGGGAGGGGAGATACGCAGTATTTT. Translated, it gives CASSQRTSGRGDTQYF. Based on the CDR3 plus reference TRBV7-3 and TRBJ2-3, the full variable domain is GAGVSQTPSNKVTEKGKYVELRCDPISGHTALYWYRQSLGQGPEFLIYFQGTGAADDSGLPNDRFFAVRPEGSVSTLKIQRTERGDSAVYLCASSQRTSGRGDTQYFGPGTRLTVL.

Comments on this clone: Other DNA variants within this sample encode the same CDR3. The chain employs TRBV6-4 and TRBJ2-3; 10 bases line up with TRBD1. V shed 2 bases and J 1 base; nucleotides not matched to a gene: 0. The CDR3 covers 15 residues. The germline V gene has CDR1 MRHNA and CDR2 SNTAGT. DNA of the CDR3: TGTGCCAGCAGTGACGGGACAGGGGGCACAGATACGCAGTATTTT. This sequence encodes CASSDGTGGTDTQYF.

This chain joins TRBV5-5 and TRBJ2-7; D is undetermined. This CDR3 spans 15 amino acids. Germline V lookup: CDR1 SGHKS, CDR2 YYEKEE (reference sequence). V was shortened by 4 bases and J by 1 base, with 15 bases between the two germline ends. The CDR3 is CASSLTPQQSYEQYF. In DNA form, the CDR3 reads TGTGCCAGCAGCCTAACCCCACAGCAGTCCTACGAGCAGTACTTC.

The J gene is TRBJ1-1, the V gene TRBV7-3; D perhaps matches TRBD1 (5 bases). The germline V and J ends were trimmed by 2 bases and 6 bases, with 13 bases remaining between them. The CDR3 spans 14 residues. Germline V gene data show CDR1 as SGHTA and CDR2 as FQGTGA. CDR3 nucleotide sequence: TGTGCCAGCAGCTTAGGGGGAGGGGCAGCTGAAGCTTTCTTT. Its translation: CASSLGGGAAEAFF.

Written as DNA, the CDR3 is TGTGCCAGTAGCACTCCCGGGACAGGTCAAGAGACCCAGTACTTC. This codes for CASSTPGTGQETQYF. This chain joins TRBV19 and TRBJ2-5, with 8 bases matching TRBD1. Germline CDR1 LNHDA, CDR2 SQIVND (reference sequence). V lost 6 bases and J lost 2; bases outside the gene matches: 8. The CDR3 is 15 amino acids. Full variable domain (missing parts from reference TRBV19 and TRBJ2-5): DGGITQSPKYLFRKEGQNVTLSCEQNLNHDAMYWYRQDPGQGLRLIYYSQIVNDFQKGDIAEGYSVSREKKESFPLTVTSAQKNPTAFYLCASSTPGTGQETQYFGPGTRLLVL.

V usage is TRBV6-5 and J usage is TRBJ2-2; D gene ambiguous. The germline CDR1 and CDR2 sequences are MNHEY and SVGAGI. The length of the CDR3 is 14 residues. The V end lost 6 bases, the J end lost 1 base, and 9 bases lay between the germline ends. The CDR3 loop reads CASRSRQNTGELFF. CDR3 DNA sequence: TGTGCCAGCAGGTCTCGACAGAACACCGGGGAGCTGTTTTTT.

The sample holds one count of this clone. The chain has TRBV12-2 and TRBJ1-2; the tabulated D call, TRBD1, remains unverified against the DNA. TRBV12-2 is given as a pseudogene. The CDR3 contains 16 residues. The CDR3 protein is CASRPGPGHCGYGYTF. Written as DNA, the CDR3 is TGTGCAAGTCGCCCCGGACCGGGACACTGCGGCTATGGCTACACCTTC.

V is TRBV10-1 and J is TRBJ2-1; 10 nucleotides agree with TRBD1. Germline loops: CDR1 WNHNN, CDR2 SYGVQD (reference sequence). This CDR3 has 15 residues. The J segment lost 3 bases and the V segment lost 4 bases, leaving 3 bases of the junction unmatched. CDR3 sequence reads: CASSARDRGYNEQFF. The DNA for the CDR3 is TGCGCCAGCAGTGCCCGGGACAGGGGCTACAATGAGCAGTTCTTC.

The chain has TRBV10-2 and TRBJ2-7; 11 positions match TRBD2. CDR3 length equals 15 residues. V dropped 6 bases and J dropped 6; count of bases not matched to a gene: 10. Germline values: CDR1 WSHSY, CDR2 SAAADI. The CDR3, as DNA: TGCGCCAGCAGGACTTTACTAGCGGGAGTCCCCGAGCAGTACTTC. Translated, it gives CASRTLLAGVPEQYF.

The rearrangement uses TRBV11-1 and TRBJ2-7; tentative D call: TRBD2 (5 bases). The V and J ends lost 1 base and 1 base respectively, with 8 bases between them. The CDR3 extends over 14 amino acids. CDR1 and CDR2 (germline): SGHAT, FQDESV (reference sequence). CDR3 bases: TGTGCCAGCAGCTTAGAGGCGGGTTCCTACGAGCAGTACTTC. Amino acid sequence: CASSLEAGSYEQYF. The whole variable domain, remainder taken from reference TRBV11-1 and TRBJ2-7, is EAEVAQSPRYKITEKSQAVAFWCDPISGHATLYWYRQILGQGPELLVQFQDESVVDDSQLPKDRFSAERLKGVDSTLKIQPAELGDSAMYLCASSLEAGSYEQYFGPGTRLTVT.

This clone came up once. This chain links TRBV5-5 with TRBJ1-3; D may be TRBD1 (5 bases). Per germline, CDR1 SGHKS and CDR2 YYEKEE (reference sequence). The CDR3 loop spans 19 amino acids. V was cut by 2 bases and J by 3 bases, with 24 bases left in between. The CDR3 nucleotides are TGTGCCAGCAGCTTCGCATCCCCGGGGACTGGGCTGGGTGGAAACACCATATATTTT. Translated: CASSFASPGTGLGGNTIYF.

The chain uses TRBV30 and TRBJ1-1, with D tentatively TRBD1 (6 bases). The V end lost 3 bases, the J end lost 6 bases, and 17 bases lay between the germline ends. This CDR3 has 14 amino acids. Germline-derived CDR1 and CDR2 are GTSNPN and SVGIG (reference sequence). This CDR3 is CAWRFAGAGAEAFF. Written as DNA, the CDR3 is TGTGCCTGGAGATTCGCGGGGGCGGGGGCTGAAGCTTTCTTT.

V gene TRBV9 combines with J gene TRBJ2-7, with 9 nucleotides matching TRBD2. This CDR3 has 15 amino acids. Per germline, CDR1 SGDLS and CDR2 YYNGEE. V lost 0 bases and J lost 2; bases outside the gene matches: 3. CDR3 amino acids: CASSVGLAGTYEQYF. CDR3 DNA: TGTGCCAGCAGCGTAGGTCTAGCGGGGACCTACGAGCAGTACTTC.